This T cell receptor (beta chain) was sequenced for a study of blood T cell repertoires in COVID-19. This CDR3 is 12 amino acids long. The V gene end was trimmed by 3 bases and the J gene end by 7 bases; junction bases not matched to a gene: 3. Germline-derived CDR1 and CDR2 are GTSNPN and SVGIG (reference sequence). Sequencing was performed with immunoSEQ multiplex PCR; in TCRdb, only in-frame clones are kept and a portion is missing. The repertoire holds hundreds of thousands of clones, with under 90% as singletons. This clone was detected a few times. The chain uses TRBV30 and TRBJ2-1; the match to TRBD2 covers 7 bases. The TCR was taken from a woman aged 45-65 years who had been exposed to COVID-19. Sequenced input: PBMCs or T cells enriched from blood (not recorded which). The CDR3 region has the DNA TGTGCCTGGAGCGGGAGGTTAAATGAGCAGTTCTTC. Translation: CAWSGRLNEQFF.